The source of this T cell receptor (beta chain) is a study of T cell responses to AZD1222 COVID-19 vaccine. Produced via immunoSEQ multiplex PCR; TCRdb's table is partial and in-frame only. The sample has 250,000 to 300,000 clones; 90% to 95% are singletons. Study outcomes and limitations: Repertoires were obtained solely post-peak T cell response.

The CDR3 is 13 amino acids. The V and J ends lost 4 bases and 2 bases respectively, with 8 bases between them. Germline CDR1 LGHDT, CDR2 YNNKEL (reference sequence). In the case of this clone: Its antigen is unidentified.

The sequencing here drew on peripheral blood, taken 28 days after the second AZD1222 dose. The rearrangement uses TRBV3-1 (or the pseudogene TRBV3-2) and TRBJ1-2; D is undetermined. This TCR was sampled from an adult who received the AZD1222 COVID-19 vaccine. The CDR3 nucleotides read TGTGCCAGCAGCCTTGAGGGAAACTATGGCTACACCTTC. It specifies CASSLEGNYGYTF.